This is a list of T cell receptor beta chains from one sample in a study of control samples from healthy donors and cancer patients. Clones were read by immunoSEQ multiplex PCR, and TCRdb kept only the in-frame ones, dropping some. The sample consists of 400,000 to 500,000 clones, 75% to 95% of them appearing once. Sequencing was performed on PBMCs. These receptors were collected from a man aged 40-49 years with head and neck cancer. Each CDR3 is given with its conserved first and last residue. The order of the fields is D gene, V gene, J gene, clone size, CDR3 DNA, CDR3 protein. D genes are given only for firm matches. Expanded clones are given a class, and other clones once, few, many or no size at all.

D gene: NA; V gene: TRBV7-9; J gene: TRBJ1-1; clone size: NA; CDR3 DNA: TGTGCCAGCAGATCGATGTTGAACACTGAAGCTTTCTTT; CDR3 protein: CASRSMLNTEAFF
D gene: NA; V gene: TRBV24-1; J gene: TRBJ2-3; clone size: NA; CDR3 DNA: TGTGCCACCAGTGACCCTACTAGCACCTCGTCGGATACGCAGTATTTT; CDR3 protein: CATSDPTSTSSDTQYF
D gene: NA; V gene: TRBV7-9; J gene: TRBJ2-2; clone size: NA; CDR3 DNA: TGTGCCAGAAGCCCAGCCACCGGGGAGCTGTTTTTT; CDR3 protein: CARSPATGELFF
D gene: TRBD1; V gene: TRBV12-5; J gene: TRBJ2-5; clone size: NA; CDR3 DNA: TGTGCTAGTGCCCTGACAGGGGCCGTTGAGACCCAGTACTTC; CDR3 protein: CASALTGAVETQYF
D gene: NA; V gene: TRBV2; J gene: TRBJ1-3; clone size: NA; CDR3 DNA: TGTGCCAGCATAGAGGGAAACACCATATATTTT; CDR3 protein: CASIEGNTIYF
D gene: NA; V gene: TRBV15; J gene: TRBJ2-2; clone size: NA; CDR3 DNA: TGTGCCACCAGCAGAGATTTAATGCGGGCCACCGGGGAGCTGTTTTTT; CDR3 protein: CATSRDLMRATGELFF
D gene: NA; V gene: TRBV28; J gene: TRBJ1-3; clone size: once; CDR3 DNA: TGTGCCAGCAGTTTTACACGCTCTGGAAACACCATATATTTT; CDR3 protein: CASSFTRSGNTIYF
D gene: NA; V gene: TRBV27; J gene: TRBJ1-6; clone size: NA; CDR3 DNA: TGTGCCAGCAGTCCGGGAATGTTTTCACCCCTCCACTTT; CDR3 protein: CASSPGMFSPLHF
D gene: TRBD2; V gene: TRBV10-3; J gene: TRBJ2-7; clone size: NA; CDR3 DNA: TGTGCCACCGGACTAGCGGGACTTGACGAGCAGTACTTC; CDR3 protein: CATGLAGLDEQYF
D gene: NA; V gene: TRBV27; J gene: TRBJ1-5; clone size: NA; CDR3 DNA: TGTGCCAGCAGCATTGCGGGGGGCAATCAGCCCCAGCATTTT; CDR3 protein: CASSIAGGNQPQHF
D gene: TRBD1; V gene: TRBV7-2; J gene: TRBJ1-2; clone size: NA; CDR3 DNA: TGTGCCAGCAGCCTGGGACAGGGTGGCTATGGCTACACCTTC; CDR3 protein: CASSLGQGGYGYTF
D gene: NA; V gene: TRBV28; J gene: TRBJ2-3; clone size: NA; CDR3 DNA: TGTGCCAGCAGTTTAGCCCCCACCCTCATCACAGATACGCAGTATTTT; CDR3 protein: CASSLAPTLITDTQYF
D gene: TRBD2; V gene: TRBV5-1; J gene: TRBJ2-1; clone size: NA; CDR3 DNA: TGCGCCAGCAGCTTGGGGCTAGCGGGAGGGCCCGGTTACAATGAGCAGTTCTTC; CDR3 protein: CASSLGLAGGPGYNEQFF
D gene: TRBD2; V gene: TRBV4-2; J gene: TRBJ2-1; clone size: NA; CDR3 DNA: TGTGCCAGCAGCCAAGATGGGCTAGCGGGCAGCTCCTACAATGAGCAGTTCTTC; CDR3 protein: CASSQDGLAGSSYNEQFF
D gene: TRBD1; V gene: TRBV7-3; J gene: TRBJ2-1; clone size: NA; CDR3 DNA: TGTGCCAGCAGCTTGGGACAGGGTCGGTACAATGAGCAGTTCTTC; CDR3 protein: CASSLGQGRYNEQFF
D gene: NA; V gene: TRBV6-5; J gene: TRBJ1-2; clone size: NA; CDR3 DNA: TGTGCCAGCACAACGGACTATGGCTACACCTTC; CDR3 protein: CASTTDYGYTF
D gene: NA; V gene: TRBV4-2; J gene: TRBJ1-3; clone size: NA; CDR3 DNA: TGTGCCAGCAGCCAAGATTCGCCAGTTGGGACTACTTTGAGCTCTGGAAACACCATATATTTT; CDR3 protein: CASSQDSPVGTTLSSGNTIYF
D gene: NA; V gene: TRBV4-2; J gene: TRBJ1-2; clone size: NA; CDR3 DNA: TGTGCCAGCAGCCAAGGGGGGCCAAGGGATGGCTACACCTTC; CDR3 protein: CASSQGGPRDGYTF
D gene: NA; V gene: TRBV9; J gene: TRBJ2-1; clone size: NA; CDR3 DNA: TGTGCCAGCAGCGTAGCATTTAGGTCCCCCTACAATGAGCAGTTCTTC; CDR3 protein: CASSVAFRSPYNEQFF
D gene: NA; V gene: TRBV27; J gene: TRBJ1-1; clone size: once; CDR3 DNA: TGTGCCAGCAGTTCCCGAGCGGAGCGGGGTGGCACTGAAGCTTTCTTT; CDR3 protein: CASSSRAERGGTEAFF
D gene: TRBD1; V gene: TRBV2; J gene: TRBJ1-6; clone size: NA; CDR3 DNA: TGTGCCAGCAGGGGGACAGGGGCGGTTTCACCCCTCCACTTT; CDR3 protein: CASRGTGAVSPLHF
D gene: NA; V gene: TRBV3-1/TRBV3-2; J gene: TRBJ1-1; clone size: once; CDR3 DNA: TGTGCCAGCAGCCAAGGCTGGAACACTGAAGCTTTCTTT; CDR3 protein: CASSQGWNTEAFF
D gene: NA; V gene: TRBV7-8; J gene: TRBJ1-1; clone size: few; CDR3 DNA: TGTGCCAGCAGCCTAAGCGGAAGGACTGAAGCTTTCTTT; CDR3 protein: CASSLSGRTEAFF
D gene: NA; V gene: TRBV4-3; J gene: TRBJ2-2; clone size: NA; CDR3 DNA: TGCGCCAGCAGCCAAGTGGCCCCCCCCGGGGAGCTGTTTTTT; CDR3 protein: CASSQVAPPGELFF
D gene: NA; V gene: TRBV6-6; J gene: TRBJ2-7; clone size: NA; CDR3 DNA: TGTGCCAGCAGTTACAACAGGGCCCACGAGCAGTACTTC; CDR3 protein: CASSYNRAHEQYF
D gene: NA; V gene: TRBV27; J gene: TRBJ1-3; clone size: NA; CDR3 DNA: TGTGCCAGCAGTTTAACAGACTCTGGAAACACCATATATTTT; CDR3 protein: CASSLTDSGNTIYF